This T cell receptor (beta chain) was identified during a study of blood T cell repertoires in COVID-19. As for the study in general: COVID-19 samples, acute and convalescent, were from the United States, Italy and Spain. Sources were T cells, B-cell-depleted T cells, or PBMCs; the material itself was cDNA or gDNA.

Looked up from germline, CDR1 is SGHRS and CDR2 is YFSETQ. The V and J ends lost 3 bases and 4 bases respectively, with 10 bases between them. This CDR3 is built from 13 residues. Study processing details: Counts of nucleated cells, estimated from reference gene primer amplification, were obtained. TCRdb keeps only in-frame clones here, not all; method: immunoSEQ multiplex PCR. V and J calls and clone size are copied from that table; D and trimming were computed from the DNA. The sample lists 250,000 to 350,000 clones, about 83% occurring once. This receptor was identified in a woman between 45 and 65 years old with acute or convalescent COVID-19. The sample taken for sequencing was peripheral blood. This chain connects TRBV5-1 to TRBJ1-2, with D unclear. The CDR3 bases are TGCGCCAGCAGCTCGACGGGAATCTATGGCTACACCTTC. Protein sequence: CASSSTGIYGYTF.